This TCR beta chain was observed in a study of OX40 agonist ivuxolimab in advanced cancers. Study information: Cancers in dose escalation were hepatocellular, melanoma, renal cell and head and neck. Participants averaged approximately 61 years of age (range about 23 to 90) and were roughly 83% male. Study results and limitations: Expanded peripheral T cell antigen specificity was not determined.

Libraries were prepared by immunoSEQ multiplex PCR; TCRdb keeps only in-frame clonotypes and omits some of them. The table includes approximately 12,000 clones, 70% to 85% detected once. Details on this clone: Its antigen is still unknown.

CDR1 is MNHEY, CDR2 SVGAGI, per germline. The CDR3 length is 14 residues. The V end lost 1 base, the J end lost 9 bases, and 13 bases lay between the germline ends. Material: CD4+ or CD8+ T cells sorted from blood, obtained in a trial of the OX40 agonist ivuxolimab. The rearrangement joins TRBV6-5 to TRBJ2-1; D is possibly TRBD2 (6 bases). This TCR was sampled from an adult with an advanced solid tumor such as melanoma, head and neck, liver or kidney cancer. In DNA form, the CDR3 reads TGTGCCAGCAGTTACTACGGGAGTGGAGGTGAGCAGTTCTTC. Its protein is CASSYYGSGGEQFF.